Each of the 17 T cell receptor beta chains below was sequenced from the same sample in a study of beta chain features in type 1 diabetes. Investigators reverse transcribed all isolated RNA, so they sequenced expressed TCRB transcripts. The protocol was immunoSEQ multiplex PCR, while the TCRdb copy is restricted to in-frame clones and leaves out a portion. The sample lists more than 120,000 clones, less than 15% occurring once. Study-wide points: Shortening of TCRB CDR3s, moderate but significant, appeared in all four CD4+ subsets of Type 1 diabetes patients.

Their target antigens are unknown. The sequenced sample was central memory CD4+ T cells from blood. The origin of the receptors is a man aged 18 to 35 with type 1 diabetes.

This chain joins TRBV29-1 and TRBJ1-1; TRBD1 might be the D (5 bases). Deletions cut 1 base from V and 8 bases from J, with 14 bases between. Germline CDR1 SQVTM, CDR2 ANQGSEA. The length of the CDR3 is 13 residues. Here the CDR3 reads CSVEGGTETEAFF. The CDR3 nucleotides read TGCAGCGTTGAAGGCGGGACCGAGACAGAAGCTTTCTTT.

This clone was seen only a few times. The chain couples TRBV5-1 to TRBJ2-7; D is unclear. The CDR3 consists of 12 residues. V lost 0 bases and J lost 7, with 8 bases in between. Per the germline V gene, CDR1 is SGHRS and CDR2 is YFSETQ. The CDR3 DNA reads as TGCGCCAGCAGCTTGGATTACGCTGAGCAGTACTTC. It yields the protein CASSLDYAEQYF.

This clone was picked up a small number of times. V usage is TRBV28 and J usage is TRBJ2-7, with D unclear. Between the trimmed V and J ends, which lost 2 bases and 5 bases, there was a span of 19 bases. The CDR3 has 16 residues. CDR1 MDHEN and CDR2 SYDVKM come from the germline V gene. The CDR3 sequence: CASSLRRASLGDEQYF. The CDR3, as DNA: TGTGCCAGCAGTTTACGCCGGGCTTCCCTAGGAGACGAGCAGTACTTC.

The chain uses TRBV5-1 and TRBJ2-3, with 9 bases identical to TRBD1. V trimming: 3 bases; J trimming: 5 bases; junction bases outside the gene matches: 7. The CDR3 runs 15 residues. In germline, CDR1 is SGHRS, CDR2 YFSETQ. The CDR3 here is CASSSPGQGIDTQYF. CDR3 sequence (DNA): TGCGCCAGCAGCTCCCCGGGACAGGGAATAGATACGCAGTATTTT. Together with reference TRBV5-1 and TRBJ2-3, the CDR3 gives the full variable domain: KAGVTQTPRYLIKTRGQQVTLSCSPISGHRSVSWYQQTPGQGLQFLFEYFSETQRNKGNFPGRFSGRQFSNSRSEMNVSTLELGDSALYLCASSSPGQGIDTQYFGPGTRLTVL.

This clone was found a few times. The V call is TRBV7-2, the J call TRBJ2-5; 7 positions match TRBD1. Germline V gives CDR1 SGHTA, CDR2 FQGNSA. The CDR3 totals 14 residues. V lost 5 bases, J lost 4 bases, and 7 bases stayed unmatched. CDR3 sequence: CASSPTGVVETQYF. In nucleotides, the CDR3 is TGTGCCAGCAGCCCCACAGGGGTGGTAGAGACCCAGTACTTC.

Only a few counts were recorded for this clone. This chain connects TRBV5-8 to TRBJ2-7; the D gene is possibly TRBD1 (5 bases). Per germline, CDR1 SGHTS and CDR2 YDEGEE. This CDR3 comprises 15 residues. V lost 6 bases, J lost 1 base, and 17 bases lay in between. CDR3 loop: CASTSTRAGSYEQYF. CDR3 DNA sequence: TGTGCCAGCACTTCAACCCGGGCAGGGTCCTACGAGCAGTACTTC.

DNA of the CDR3: TGTGCCAGCAGCTCCCCCGGGGGCCCTAGCACAGATACGCAGTATTTT. Amino acids: CASSSPGGPSTDTQYF. The rearrangement uses TRBV13 and TRBJ2-3; either TRBD1 or TRBD2 may supply D (6 bases each). This CDR3 comprises 16 residues. In germline, CDR1 is PRHDT, CDR2 FYEKMQ (reference sequence). V lost 4 bases, J lost 0 bases, and 14 bases lay in between. Combining the CDR3 with reference TRBV13 and TRBJ2-3 gives the whole variable domain AAGVIQSPRHLIKEKRETATLKCYPIPRHDTVYWYQQGPGQDPQFLISFYEKMQSDKGSIPDRFSAQQFSDYHSELNMSSLELGDSALYFCASSSPGGPSTDTQYFGPGTRLTVL.

Points on this clone: A single base separates this from a much larger clone, so it may be a read error. Other DNA sequences of this sample code for an identical CDR3. V usage is TRBV30 and J usage is TRBJ1-1, with a possible D match to TRBD1 (6 bases). The CDR3 sequence is 13 residues long. V gave up 0 bases and J gave up 3 bases, with 8 bases separating them. CDR1 GTSNPN and CDR2 SVGIG come from the germline V gene (reference sequence). As DNA, the CDR3 is TGTGCCTGGAGTGTACAGGGAGACACTGAAGCTTTCTTT. The encoded protein is CAWSVQGDTEAFF.

The CDR3 DNA is TGTGCCAGCAGCCTCCTGGGAGGGGACGCCACAGATACGCAGTATTTT. Its translation is CASSLLGGDATDTQYF. V gene TRBV7-9 combines with J gene TRBJ2-3, with 7 bases aligning to TRBD2. Germline V CDR1 and CDR2: SEHNR, FQNEAQ (reference sequence). The CDR3 length is 16 residues. The ends lost 5 bases at V and 2 bases at J; junction bases unmatched: 10.

The V call is TRBV27, the J call TRBJ1-1; no definite D call. The CDR3 runs 14 residues. V was trimmed by 2 bases and J by 0 bases, leaving 7 bases between them. The germline V gene has CDR1 MNHEY and CDR2 SMNVEV (reference sequence). CDR3 sequence reads: CASSLDKLNTEAFF. The DNA for the CDR3 is TGTGCCAGCAGTTTAGACAAATTGAACACTGAAGCTTTCTTT.

There are a few counts of this clone. The CDR3: CASSSTGGSYNEQFF. The CDR3 DNA is TGCGCCAGTTCCTCGACAGGGGGAAGTTACAATGAGCAGTTCTTC. V usage is TRBV5-1 and J usage is TRBJ2-1; 9 bases are shared with TRBD1. Germline CDR1 SGHRS, CDR2 YFSETQ. The ends lost 8 bases at V and 4 bases at J; junction bases unmatched: 10. The CDR3 spans 15 residues.

This clone came up a few times. V and J are TRBV7-2 and TRBJ1-4; 8 bases align to TRBD1. The CDR3 is made up of 15 amino acids. V lost 5 bases, J lost 2 bases, and 4 bases stayed unmatched. The germline gives CDR1 SGHTA, CDR2 FQGNSA. The CDR3 here is CASSEQGGTNEKLFF. The DNA of the CDR3 is TGTGCCAGCAGCGAACAGGGGGGTACTAATGAAAAACTGTTTTTT. The whole variable domain, filled in from reference TRBV7-2 and TRBJ1-4, reads GAGVSQSPSNKVTEKGKDVELRCDPISGHTALYWYRQSLGQGLEFLIYFQGNSAPDKSGLPSDRFSAERTGGSVSTLTIQRTQQEDSAVYLCASSEQGGTNEKLFFGSGTQLSVL.

This clone has more than one count but fewer than ten. This rearrangement joins TRBV6-1 to TRBJ2-5, with D hard to call. The germline V and J ends were trimmed by 1 base and 1 base, with 10 bases remaining between them. This CDR3 region has 15 residues. The V gene's germline CDR1 is MNHNS and CDR2 SASEGT. For the CDR3, the DNA is TGTGCCAGCAGTGAAGTCGTGGCCATCCAAGAGACCCAGTACTTC. It encodes CASSEVVAIQETQYF.

The CDR3, as DNA: TGTGCCATCAGACCCGGGACAGGGGCCGGCACTGAAGCTTTCTTT. Residues: CAIRPGTGAGTEAFF. The rearrangement uses TRBV10-3 and TRBJ1-1; 10 bases are shared with TRBD1. The V gene's germline CDR1 is ENHRY and CDR2 SYGVKD. The length of the CDR3 is 15 residues. Unmatched junction bases numbered 8, after V lost 6 bases and J lost 4 bases.

With respect to this clone: Other DNA sequences in the sample encode the same CDR3. The chain recombines TRBV10-3 with TRBJ1-1; D is unresolved. Germline V gene data show CDR1 as ENHRY and CDR2 as SYGVKD. V was pared by 0 bases and J by 1 base, with 6 bases between. The CDR3 has 14 amino acids. CDR3 bases: TGTGCCATCAGTGAGTCTCCTGAGAACACTGAAGCTTTCTTT. It encodes CAISESPENTEAFF.

Many counts were recorded for this clone. The V gene is TRBV9, the J gene TRBJ1-4; 7 bases are a match to TRBD1. Germline V gene lookup returns CDR1 SGDLS and CDR2 YYNGEE. V lost 3 bases and J lost 4; bases outside the gene matches: 3. CDR3 length: 14 residues. The CDR3 DNA follows: TGTGCCAGCAGCGAGGGGACAGTTAATGAAAAACTGTTTTTT. Amino acids: CASSEGTVNEKLFF.

The table lists this clone with many counts. The CDR3 nucleotides are TGCGCCAGCAGCTTGGCCAGCGGGTACGCCGGAAGCACAGATACGCAGTATTTT. It encodes CASSLASGYAGSTDTQYF. The J gene is TRBJ2-3, the V gene TRBV5-1; tentatively, D is TRBD2 (6 bases). Deletions cut 0 bases from V and 0 bases from J, with 17 bases between. This CDR3 has 18 amino acids. Germline CDR1 SGHRS, CDR2 YFSETQ. The full variable domain, with the rest looked up from reference TRBV5-1 and TRBJ2-3, is KAGVTQTPRYLIKTRGQQVTLSCSPISGHRSVSWYQQTPGQGLQFLFEYFSETQRNKGNFPGRFSGRQFSNSRSEMNVSTLELGDSALYLCASSLASGYAGSTDTQYFGPGTRLTVL.